This record concerns one TCR beta chain sequence. Its specificity is unknown. The data were taken from a study of graft-versus-host responses after intestinal transplantation. Study-wide context: Anti-thymocyte globulin was used for induction in all recipients, who then took tacrolimus and steroids for approximately 3 years.

This table comes from immunoSEQ multiplex PCR, and its TCRdb copy is limited to in-frame clones, with some not included. The sample yields around 100,000 clones, about 90% seen once. The material sequenced was unstimulated CD4+ T cells sorted from spleen or lymph node cells, taken before intestinal transplant. This receptor was identified in a human donor who received an intestinal transplant.

CDR3 sequence: CASSQERGSGGLQETQYF. CDR3 DNA: TGTGCCAGCAGCCAAGAGAGAGGTAGCGGGGGGCTTCAAGAGACCCAGTACTTC. The chain links TRBV4-2 to TRBJ2-5, with TRBD2 identical over 10 bases. CDR1 LGHNA and CDR2 YNFKEQ come from the germline V gene. V lost 0 bases and J lost 2; bases outside the gene matches: 9. This CDR3 contains 18 residues.